The rows below give T cell receptor beta chains drawn from one sample of a study of blood T cell repertoires in COVID-19. Clones were read by immunoSEQ multiplex PCR, and TCRdb kept only the in-frame ones, dropping some. The data show a few hundred thousand clones, approximately 86% seen once. The sample taken for sequencing was PBMCs or T cells enriched from blood (not recorded which). These TCRs come from a woman in her twenties or thirties who had been exposed to COVID-19. Each CDR3 is given with its conserved first and last residue. Each record gives: J gene, V gene, D gene, CDR3 DNA, CDR3 protein. D genes are given only for firm matches.

J: TRBJ1-5; V: TRBV7-2; D: TRBD1; DNA: TGTGCCAGCAGCTTAATTCTCTGGGACAGCGATCAGCCCCAGCATTTT; CDR3: CASSLILWDSDQPQHF
J: TRBJ1-1; V: TRBV6-5; D: NA; DNA: TGTGCCAGCAGTTTGTGGACCAAAGGGGACACTGAAGCTTTCTTT; CDR3: CASSLWTKGDTEAFF
J: TRBJ1-4; V: TRBV7-2; D: NA; DNA: TGTGCCAGCAGCTCACCAGACAGGCCAAAGGGGCATAATGAAAAACTGTTTTTT; CDR3: CASSSPDRPKGHNEKLFF
J: TRBJ1-3; V: TRBV2; D: TRBD1; DNA: TGTGCCAGCAGTGAAGGACAGGGGGCGAAGGATGGAAACACCATATATTTT; CDR3: CASSEGQGAKDGNTIYF
J: TRBJ1-2; V: TRBV5-1; D: NA; DNA: TGCGCCACTCGAGAACAGGGCCGTTATGGCTACACCTTC; CDR3: CATREQGRYGYTF
J: TRBJ1-2; V: TRBV30; D: NA; DNA: TGTGCCTGGAGCCGACCGGACTTCCCCCGGGGCTATGGCTACACCTTC; CDR3: CAWSRPDFPRGYGYTF
J: TRBJ1-2; V: TRBV5-1; D: NA; DNA: TGCGCCAGCAGCTTGGAAGGGGGAAAGGGCTATGGCTACACCTTC; CDR3: CASSLEGGKGYGYTF
J: TRBJ2-5; V: TRBV5-1; D: TRBD1; DNA: TGCGCCAGCAGCTTTTACTCCGACAGGGGGCAAGAGACCCAGTACTTC; CDR3: CASSFYSDRGQETQYF
J: TRBJ1-2; V: TRBV7-9; D: TRBD1; DNA: TGTGCCAGCAGCATGACAGGGGCCCCCCCCTATGGCTACACCTTC; CDR3: CASSMTGAPPYGYTF
J: TRBJ1-1; V: TRBV6-5; D: NA; DNA: TGTGCCAGCATGCGTGGACACTCGAACACTGAAGCTTTCTTT; CDR3: CASMRGHSNTEAFF